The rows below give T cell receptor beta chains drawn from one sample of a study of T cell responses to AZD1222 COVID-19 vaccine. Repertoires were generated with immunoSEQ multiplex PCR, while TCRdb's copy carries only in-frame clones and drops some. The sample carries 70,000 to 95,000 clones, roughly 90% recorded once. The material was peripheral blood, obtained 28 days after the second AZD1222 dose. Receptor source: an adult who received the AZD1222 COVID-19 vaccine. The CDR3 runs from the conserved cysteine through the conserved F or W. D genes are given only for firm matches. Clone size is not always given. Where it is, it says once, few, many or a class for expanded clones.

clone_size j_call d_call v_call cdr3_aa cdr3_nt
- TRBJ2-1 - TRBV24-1 CATSSGTYNEQFF TGTGCCACCAGTAGCGGAACCTACAATGAGCAGTTCTTC
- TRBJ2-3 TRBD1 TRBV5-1 CASSFRTGVLTDTQYF TGCGCCAGCAGCTTCCGGACAGGGGTCTTGACAGATACGCAGTATTTT
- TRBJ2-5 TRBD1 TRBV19 CASSISRTGEETQYF TGTGCCAGTTCTATTTCTAGGACAGGGGAAGAGACCCAGTACTTC
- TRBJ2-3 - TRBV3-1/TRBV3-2 CASSQDHRSTQYF TGTGCCAGCAGCCAAGATCACAGGTCTACGCAGTATTTT
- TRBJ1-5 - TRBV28 CASTLGVGFLQPQHF TGTGCCAGCACTCTGGGGGTGGGGTTTCTTCAGCCCCAGCATTTT
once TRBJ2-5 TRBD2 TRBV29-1 CSVSTSGRQETQYF TGCAGCGTTTCGACTAGCGGGCGTCAAGAGACCCAGTACTTC
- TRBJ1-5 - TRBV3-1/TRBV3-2 CASSQGTSNQPQHF TGTGCCAGCAGCCAGGGCACTAGCAATCAGCCCCAGCATTTT
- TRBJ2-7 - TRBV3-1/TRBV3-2 CASSQERVRGGYEQYF TGTGCCAGCAGCCAAGAAAGGGTTAGGGGCGGCTACGAGCAGTACTTC
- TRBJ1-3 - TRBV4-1 CASSQQQGSWTGNTIYF TGCGCCAGCAGCCAACAACAGGGTTCATGGACTGGAAACACCATATATTTT
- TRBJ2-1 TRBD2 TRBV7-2 CASSLVAGDYNEQFF TGTGCCAGCAGCTTAGTAGCGGGGGACTACAATGAGCAGTTCTTC
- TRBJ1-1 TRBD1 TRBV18 CASSPPDRANTEAFF TGTGCCAGCTCACCTCCGGACAGGGCGAACACTGAAGCTTTCTTT
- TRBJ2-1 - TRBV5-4 CASSFQGSSYNEQFF TGTGCCAGCAGCTTCCAGGGAAGCTCCTACAATGAGCAGTTCTTC
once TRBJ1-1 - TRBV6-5 CASGGRRGGAEAFF TGTGCCAGCGGCGGGCGACGGGGTGGTGCTGAAGCTTTCTTT
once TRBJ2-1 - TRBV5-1 CASSFNSYNEQFF TGCGCCAGCAGCTTCAACAGTTACAATGAGCAGTTCTTC
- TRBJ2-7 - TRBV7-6 CASSSQQGYEQYF TGTGCCAGCAGCTCACAACAGGGTTACGAGCAGTACTTC
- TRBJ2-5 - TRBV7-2 CASTSGTTGTQYF TGTGCCAGCACCTCCGGGACAACGGGGACCCAGTACTTC
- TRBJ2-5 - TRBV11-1 CASSFGRAQETQYF TGTGCCAGCAGCTTTGGCAGGGCACAAGAGACCCAGTACTTC
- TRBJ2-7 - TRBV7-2 CASSLPDRRDYEQYF TGTGCCAGCAGCTTACCCGACCGCCGGGACTACGAGCAGTACTTC
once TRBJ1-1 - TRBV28 CASSSLGGTEAFF TGTGCCAGCAGTTCCCTGGGGGGCACTGAAGCTTTCTTT
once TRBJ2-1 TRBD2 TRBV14 CASSRGLAGEQFF TGTGCCAGCAGCCGAGGCTTAGCGGGTGAGCAGTTCTTC
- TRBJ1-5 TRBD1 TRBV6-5 CASRTGAVQPQHF TGTGCCAGCAGGACAGGGGCTGTTCAGCCCCAGCATTTT
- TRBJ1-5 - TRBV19 CASSIGRGRNQPQHF TGTGCCAGTAGTATTGGGCGGGGAAGGAATCAGCCCCAGCATTTT
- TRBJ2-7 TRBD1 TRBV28 CASSHPGQGIRADQQYF TGTGCCAGCAGCCATCCGGGACAGGGAATCCGAGCTGATCAGCAGTACTTC
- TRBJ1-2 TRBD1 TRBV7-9 CASSRAGRDSTSNYGYTF TGTGCCAGCAGCCGGGCGGGCCGGGACAGCACTTCTAACTATGGCTACACCTTC
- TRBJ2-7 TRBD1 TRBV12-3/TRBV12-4 CATLRQGSSEQYF TGTGCCACCCTCCGACAGGGCTCGAGCGAGCAGTACTTC